This entry is about one T cell receptor (beta chain). Its antigen is not identified. The V end lost 1 base, the J end lost 2 bases, and 8 bases lay between the germline ends. Germline CDR1 and CDR2: SGHRS and YFSETQ. The CDR3 runs to 14 residues. Profiling relied on immunoSEQ multiplex PCR, and the TCRdb table lists in-frame clones only, not all of them. The sample consists of roughly 1,900 clones, 70% to 90% of them appearing once. This entry belongs to a study of chemoradiotherapy in HPV16-positive cancers. Study-wide background: A couple of HPV16-positive patients' cells yielded candidate HPV-specific clones and common motifs.

Study observations and caveats: For HPV16-positive patients, expanding HPV-responsive T cells associated with longer recurrence-free survival. The functional HPV-specific definition rests on just a couple of HPV16-positive patients.

The source of this sequence is a human donor with HPV-associated anogenital cancer. Sequencing was performed on tumor tissue, taken from a patient who underwent chemoradiotherapy. The gene calls are TRBV5-1 and TRBJ2-3; the D is unclear. This CDR3 reads CASSLLGTTDTQYF. The CDR3 DNA is TGCGCCAGCAGCTTGTTGGGTACCACAGATACGCAGTATTTT. Drawing the rest from reference TRBV5-1 and TRBJ2-3, the complete variable domain is KAGVTQTPRYLIKTRGQQVTLSCSPISGHRSVSWYQQTPGQGLQFLFEYFSETQRNKGNFPGRFSGRQFSNSRSEMNVSTLELGDSALYLCASSLLGTTDTQYFGPGTRLTVL.